The 6 T cell receptor beta chains below were found in one sample sequenced in a study of cytomegalovirus exposure and HLA in healthy donors. With 60 Vbeta and 13 Jbeta primers, the PCR was carried out. Data came from immunoSEQ multiplex PCR; TCRdb stores just in-frame clones and leaves some out. Here the sample spans roughly 290,000 clones, over 85% being singletons. Sequencing input: PBMCs. The receptor set was obtained from a young woman in good health and CMV-seronegative.

The V gene is TRBV14, the J gene TRBJ2-7; 8 bases fit TRBD1. Germline assignment: CDR1 SGHDN and CDR2 FVKESK. V was pared by 2 bases and J by 2 bases, with 5 bases of the junction left unmatched. This CDR3 region has 15 residues. The CDR3 sequence: CASSQPDRGPYEQYF. DNA of the CDR3: TGTGCCAGCAGCCAACCTGACAGGGGACCCTACGAGCAGTACTTC.

V and J are TRBV9 and TRBJ2-7; 7 positions agree with TRBD1. The CDR3 is 15 amino acids. The junction had 5 bases not matched to a gene; V was cut back by 0 bases and J by 2 bases. Germline loops: CDR1 SGDLS, CDR2 YYNGEE. CDR3 in amino acids: CASSVGPQGTYEQYF. The CDR3, as DNA: TGTGCCAGCAGCGTAGGCCCACAGGGGACCTACGAGCAGTACTTC.

V gene TRBV4-1 combines with J gene TRBJ2-2; TRBD2 matches at 12 bases. This CDR3 comprises 18 residues. V shed 3 bases, J shed 5 bases, and the junction held 10 bases outside the gene matches. Germline values: CDR1 MGHRA, CDR2 YSYEKL. The CDR3 reads CASSHPPTSGGLTGELFF. The CDR3 coding sequence is TGCGCCAGCAGCCACCCCCCGACTAGCGGGGGCCTTACCGGGGAGCTGTTTTTT.

This rearrangement joins TRBV5-4 to TRBJ2-3, with D perhaps matching TRBD2 (5 bases). The CDR3 contains 14 residues. Deletions cut 2 bases from V and 3 bases from J, with 10 bases between. Per germline, CDR1 SGHNT and CDR2 YYREEE (reference sequence). The CDR3 loop reads CASSLGRNTDTQYF. CDR3 sequence (DNA): TGTGCCAGCAGCTTAGGGAGAAATACAGATACGCAGTATTTT. Drawing the rest from reference TRBV5-4 and TRBJ2-3, the complete variable domain is ETGVTQSPTHLIKTRGQQVTLRCSSQSGHNTVSWYQQALGQGPQFIFQYYREEENGRGNFPPRFSGLQFPNYSSELNVNALELDDSALYLCASSLGRNTDTQYFGPGTRLTVL.

The rearrangement uses TRBV5-1 and TRBJ1-6; 12 bases fit TRBD1. The CDR3 runs to 16 residues. Germline V lookup: CDR1 SGHRS, CDR2 YFSETQ. Germline trimming cut 0 bases from V and 8 bases from J; bases unmatched to any gene: 3. The DNA for the CDR3 is TGCGCCAGCAGCTTGGGGGACAGGGGGCCGGATTCACCCCTCCACTTT. Its protein product is CASSLGDRGPDSPLHF.

CDR3 amino acids: CASSTSGGAGADEQFF. The CDR3 coding sequence is TGTGCCAGCAGCACCTCCGGGGGGGCAGGGGCGGATGAGCAGTTCTTC. The chain carries TRBV7-8 and TRBJ2-1; the match to TRBD2 covers 8 bases. V gave up 5 bases and J gave up 8 bases; unmatched junction bases: 14. This CDR3 spans 16 amino acids. CDR1 is SGHVS and CDR2 is FQNEAQ in the germline V gene.